This T cell receptor beta chain was recovered during a study of vaccination and CD4 T cells after COVID-19. For this clonotype: As yet, its antigen is unknown.

Time point indicated: late sampling 161 to 241 days after vaccination in a few convalescent patients. Treatment here: roughly ten-day PBMC culture with coronavirus spike peptide pools or control peptides (ViraFEST assay). Negative selection purified CD4+ T cells after roughly 9 days of culture. The CDR3 is 15 residues long. Trimming pared 5 bases from V and 3 bases from J, leaving 19 bases between. Germline V gives CDR1 DFQATT, CDR2 SNEGSKA (reference sequence). Sequence data for DNA of cultured CD4+ T cells were generated by the Oncomine TCR Beta short-read assay. TCRdb passed the PCR reads through MiXCR, listing each CDR3 protein once. The sample lists around 18,000 distinct CDR3 sequences, roughly half occurring once.

The specimen comprised CD4+ T cells from blood, cultured in vitro, sampled about 7 months after SARS-CoV-2 vaccination. The chain employs TRBV20-1 and TRBJ1-2; D might be TRBD1 (6 bases). The origin of this receptor is a human donor who had recovered from COVID-19. CDR3 protein: CSARKAQEGDYGYTF. CDR3 bases: TGCAGTGCTCGGAAGGCCCAGGAGGGGGACTATGGCTACACCTTC.